The 26 T cell receptor beta chains given below trace back to one sample, sequenced in a study of cytomegalovirus exposure and HLA in healthy donors. In the PCR, 60 Vbeta and 13 Jbeta primers were used. Sequencing used immunoSEQ multiplex PCR; TCRdb keeps in-frame clones, though not all of them. The data contain roughly 130,000 clones, over 60% of them singletons. Specimen: PBMCs. These receptors originate from a human donor in good health.

The rearrangement uses TRBV6-5 and TRBJ2-7; D perhaps matches TRBD1 (6 bases). CDR3 length: 14 residues. V lost 6 bases and J 2 bases, leaving 14 bases between the germline ends. Germline V gene lookup returns CDR1 MNHEY and CDR2 SVGAGI. CDR3 coding DNA: TGTGCCAGCAGCCGCGACAGGCAACCCTACGAGCAGTACTTC. It yields the protein CASSRDRQPYEQYF.

The chain combines TRBV5-1 with TRBJ2-7, with 9 nucleotides matching TRBD2. V gave up 0 bases and J gave up 7 bases; unmatched junction bases: 11. Germline V gene data show CDR1 as SGHRS and CDR2 as YFSETQ. The CDR3 length is 16 residues. In DNA, the CDR3 is TGCGCCAGCAGCTTGGGGCTAGCGGGGACCCTCGGGGAGCAGTACTTC. It translates to CASSLGLAGTLGEQYF.

This chain uses TRBV11-2 with TRBJ1-2; 7 nucleotides line up with TRBD1. Germline assignment: CDR1 SGHAT and CDR2 FQNNGV. V lost 5 bases to trimming and J lost 3 bases; unmatched junction nucleotides: 15. This CDR3 spans 17 amino acids. The CDR3, as DNA: TGTGCCAGCAGCCCAGATCCGGACAGGATCGTTTACTATGGCTACACCTTC. This sequence encodes CASSPDPDRIVYYGYTF.

The chain links TRBV27 to TRBJ2-7; 8 bases line up with TRBD1. Trimming at V came to 2 bases and at J to 3 bases, leaving 3 bases not matched to a gene. CDR1 and CDR2 from the germline V gene are MNHEY and SMNVEV (reference sequence). The CDR3 consists of 14 residues. The DNA of the CDR3 is TGTGCCAGCAGTTTAGGACAGGGACACTACGAGCAGTACTTC. Translated, it gives CASSLGQGHYEQYF.

This clone occurred once. This chain links TRBV11-2 with TRBJ1-4; no firm D call. The germline gives CDR1 SGHAT, CDR2 FQNNGV. Trimming cost V 1 base and J 8 bases, with 17 bases left between them. CDR3 length equals 16 residues. This CDR3 is CASSLGSQARSEKLFF. DNA of the CDR3: TGTGCCAGCAGCTTAGGGTCGCAGGCGAGAAGCGAAAAACTGTTTTTT. The entire variable domain, with the rest obtained from reference TRBV11-2 and TRBJ1-4, is as follows: EAGVAQSPRYKIIEKRQSVAFWCNPISGHATLYWYQQILGQGPKLLIQFQNNGVVDDSQLPKDRFSAERLKGVDSTLKIQPAKLEDSAVYLCASSLGSQARSEKLFFGSGTQLSVL.

The rearrangement uses TRBV6-5 and TRBJ1-4; TRBD1 is a possible D gene (6 bases). Germline CDR1 is MNHEY and CDR2 is SVGAGI. This CDR3 has 14 residues. The V and J ends lost 6 bases and 7 bases respectively, with 15 bases between them. CDR3 residues: CASSLDRWGEKLFF. CDR3 DNA: TGTGCCAGCAGCCTCGACAGGTGGGGTGAAAAACTGTTTTTT.

The table lists this clone with a few counts. V gene TRBV29-1 combines with J gene TRBJ2-3, with 10 bases lining up with TRBD2. The V gene's germline CDR1 is SQVTM and CDR2 ANQGSEA. The CDR3 totals 15 residues. Trimming cost V 5 bases and J 1 base; bases outside gene matches: 6. CDR3 nucleotides: TGCAGCGTTTTCGCCGGGACTAGCGGCACAGATACGCAGTATTTT. This codes for CSVFAGTSGTDTQYF.

The chain couples TRBV27 to TRBJ2-4; 8 bases line up with TRBD1. V lost 5 bases, J lost 2 bases, and 11 bases stayed unmatched. This CDR3 has 17 amino acids. Per the germline V gene, CDR1 is MNHEY and CDR2 is SMNVEV (reference sequence). CDR3 sequence reads: CASSIQGGALTKNIQYF. In DNA, the CDR3 is TGTGCCAGCAGTATACAGGGGGGTGCTTTAACCAAAAACATTCAGTACTTC.

J is TRBJ2-7 and V is TRBV5-1, with 7 positions matching TRBD1. Germline lookup yields CDR1 SGHRS and CDR2 YFSETQ. CDR3 size: 14 residues. V was pared by 0 bases and J by 5 bases, with 5 bases of the junction left unmatched. The CDR3 here is CASSLGQGSDEQYF. The CDR3 region has the DNA TGCGCCAGCAGCTTGGGACAGGGTTCCGACGAGCAGTACTTC.

This rearrangement joins TRBV28 to TRBJ2-7; 10 positions agree with TRBD1. There are 14 residues in the CDR3. Per the germline V gene, CDR1 is MDHEN and CDR2 is SYDVKM. The trim removed 6 bases at V and 4 bases at J, leaving 6 bases unmatched. CDR3 nucleotide sequence: TGTGCCAGCAGGAAGGGGACAGGGGTATACGAGCAGTACTTC. This sequence encodes CASRKGTGVYEQYF.

The chain carries TRBV11-2 and TRBJ1-5; TRBD1 is a possible D gene (5 bases). The V gene lost 5 bases and the J gene lost 7 bases, with 12 bases spanning the gap. In germline, CDR1 is SGHAT, CDR2 FQNNGV. The CDR3 runs to 13 residues. The CDR3 DNA sequence: TGTGCCAGCAGCGTGGGGGGGGAGCAGCCCCAGCATTTT. Translated: CASSVGGEQPQHF.

In the case of this clone: An end of the junction differs from the germline gene, which may be a read error. The chain links TRBV7-9 to TRBJ2-7, with unresolved D. Per germline, CDR1 SEHNR and CDR2 FQNEAQ (reference sequence). The CDR3 is made up of 12 amino acids. The CDR3 protein is CSSSDNPYEQYF. The CDR3 bases are TGTTCCAGCAGTGACAATCCCTACGAGCAGTACTTC.

The chain carries TRBV27 and TRBJ2-7; TRBD1 aligns across 7 bases. Germline loops: CDR1 MNHEY, CDR2 SMNVEV (reference sequence). This CDR3 is built from 16 residues. Trimming removed 5 bases from V and 5 bases from J; junction bases left unmatched: 15. The CDR3, as DNA: TGTGCCAGCAGTACCTCCTCCGCCAGGGGGATCAACGAGCAGTACTTC. Translating it yields CASSTSSARGINEQYF.

The V gene is TRBV28, the J gene TRBJ2-7; 7 nucleotides match TRBD1. The CDR3 is made up of 13 amino acids. Germline loops: CDR1 MDHEN, CDR2 SYDVKM. The junction had 6 bases not matched to a gene; V was cut back by 5 bases and J by 5 bases. CDR3 region: CASSIYRGNEQYF. The DNA for the CDR3 is TGTGCCAGCAGTATCTACAGGGGAAACGAGCAGTACTTC.

The chain combines TRBV27 with TRBJ2-1; possible D gene TRBD2, 6 bases. Trimming stripped 7 bases from V and 0 bases from J, with 13 bases between. CDR3 length: 15 residues. Germline CDR1 reads MNHEY; CDR2 reads SMNVEV (reference sequence). CDR3 nucleotides: TGTGCCAGCATCGAAGACGGGAGCTCCTACAATGAGCAGTTCTTC. Amino acid sequence: CASIEDGSSYNEQFF.

This chain uses TRBV9 with TRBJ2-2; D is possibly TRBD2 (6 bases). Germline V gene sequence: CDR1 SGDLS, CDR2 YYNGEE. Between the trimmed V and J ends, which lost 4 bases and 6 bases, there was a span of 10 bases. This CDR3 is 13 amino acids long. The CDR3 protein is CASSIGGPGELFF. The CDR3 DNA follows: TGTGCCAGCAGCATCGGGGGACCCGGGGAGCTGTTTTTT.

V is TRBV4-1 and J is TRBJ2-1; 12 bases fit TRBD2. The length of the CDR3 is 16 residues. The trim removed 1 base at V and 2 bases at J, leaving 0 bases unmatched. Germline CDR1 reads MGHRA; CDR2 reads YSYEKL. CDR3 DNA: TGCGCCAGCAGCCAAGGACTAGCGGGGGCCTACAATGAGCAGTTCTTC. It specifies CASSQGLAGAYNEQFF.

This chain uses TRBV5-4 with TRBJ1-6; perhaps TRBD1 as D (5 bases). Germline CDR1 reads SGHNT; CDR2 reads YYREEE (reference sequence). With 4 bases removed from V and 4 bases from J, the gap between germline ends came to 15 bases. The CDR3 sequence is 16 residues long. CDR3 protein: CASSPTLGGYNSPLHF. The CDR3 nucleotides read TGTGCCAGCAGCCCAACTTTGGGGGGTTATAATTCACCCCTCCACTTT. Filled out from reference TRBV5-4 and TRBJ1-6, the complete variable domain reads ETGVTQSPTHLIKTRGQQVTLRCSSQSGHNTVSWYQQALGQGPQFIFQYYREEENGRGNFPPRFSGLQFPNYSSELNVNALELDDSALYLCASSPTLGGYNSPLHFGNGTRLTVT.

The chain uses TRBV5-4 and TRBJ1-6; D is uncertain. The CDR3 spans 16 residues. Trimming took off 4 bases at V and 2 bases at J, with 13 bases between the two ends. The germline V gene encodes CDR1 SGHNT and CDR2 YYREEE (reference sequence). CDR3 sequence reads: CASSKTMSPYNSPLHF. CDR3 nucleotide sequence: TGTGCCAGCAGCAAAACCATGAGCCCCTATAATTCACCCCTCCACTTT.

The sample holds a few counts of this clone. The chain links TRBV7-2 to TRBJ2-7; 7 bases match TRBD2. Per germline, CDR1 SGHTA and CDR2 FQGNSA. Trimming at V came to 5 bases and at J to 0 bases, leaving 4 bases not matched to a gene. The CDR3 spans 14 residues. The DNA of the CDR3 is TGTGCCAGCAGCCGGGACTACCGCTCCTACGAGCAGTACTTC. Residues: CASSRDYRSYEQYF.

J is TRBJ2-5 and V is TRBV6-5, with D unclear. V lost 7 bases and J 4 bases, leaving 16 bases between the germline ends. The CDR3 is 14 amino acids. Germline assignment: CDR1 MNHEY and CDR2 SVGAGI. The CDR3 sequence: CASIVMPNGETQYF. CDR3 nucleotides: TGTGCCAGCATTGTCATGCCCAACGGAGAGACCCAGTACTTC.

This chain joins TRBV6-5 and TRBJ2-7; maybe TRBD2 (7 bases). V lost 2 bases and J lost 3, with 11 bases in between. CDR3 length: 14 amino acids. Germline V gene data show CDR1 as MNHEY and CDR2 as SVGAGI. CDR3 loop: CASSYHREGYEQYF. In DNA form, the CDR3 reads TGTGCCAGCAGTTACCACAGGGAGGGCTACGAGCAGTACTTC.

The chain joins TRBV10-3 to TRBJ2-1; no firm D call. The CDR3 extends over 15 amino acids. Germline V gene data show CDR1 as ENHRY and CDR2 as SYGVKD. V was shortened by 2 bases and J by 4 bases, with 12 bases between the two germline ends. The CDR3 region is CAISEDGAAYNEQFF. The DNA for the CDR3 is TGTGCCATCAGTGAGGACGGAGCAGCATACAATGAGCAGTTCTTC.

CDR3 DNA: TGCGCCAGCAGCCCCCTAGGGGACAGGGGGCGATTCTCCGAGCAGTACTTC. Its protein product is CASSPLGDRGRFSEQYF. The J gene is TRBJ2-7, the V gene TRBV5-1, with 12 nucleotides matching TRBD1. CDR3 length: 17 amino acids. Germline CDR1 SGHRS, CDR2 YFSETQ. Trimming at V came to 4 bases and at J to 6 bases, leaving 14 bases not matched to a gene. Filled out from reference TRBV5-1 and TRBJ2-7, the complete variable domain reads KAGVTQTPRYLIKTRGQQVTLSCSPISGHRSVSWYQQTPGQGLQFLFEYFSETQRNKGNFPGRFSGRQFSNSRSEMNVSTLELGDSALYLCASSPLGDRGRFSEQYFGPGTRLTVT.

The chain is built from TRBV27 and TRBJ1-4; 8 bases line up with TRBD1. The V and J ends lost 1 base and 5 bases, in that order; junction bases with no gene match: 6. The length of the CDR3 is 16 residues. From germline, CDR1 is MNHEY and CDR2 SMNVEV (reference sequence). The CDR3 sequence is CASSLWGQARNEKLFF. The CDR3 nucleotides are TGTGCCAGCAGTTTATGGGGACAGGCGAGAAATGAAAAACTGTTTTTT.

The chain carries TRBV28 and TRBJ1-1, with D tentatively TRBD1 (5 bases). This CDR3 contains 15 residues. With 6 bases removed from V and 4 bases from J, the gap between germline ends came to 18 bases. Germline V gene data show CDR1 as MDHEN and CDR2 as SYDVKM. The DNA for the CDR3 is TGTGCCAGCAGCCTTCACGATAAGGGGTTCACTGAAGCTTTCTTT. Translation: CASSLHDKGFTEAFF.